The 11 T cell receptor beta chains below were found in one sample sequenced in a study of cytomegalovirus exposure and HLA in healthy donors. PCR was performed using 60 Vbeta and 13 Jbeta primers. TCRdb's copy holds only in-frame clones and misses some; the assay was immunoSEQ multiplex PCR. The data show over 85,000 clones, 83% seen once. Sequenced material: PBMCs. Receptors were obtained from a man aged 40-49 years in good health and CMV-seronegative.

This chain connects TRBV15 to TRBJ1-5; the match to TRBD1 covers 7 bases. The V gene end was trimmed by 3 bases and the J gene end by 2 bases; junction bases not matched to a gene: 4. Germline V gene data show CDR1 as LNHNV and CDR2 as YYDKDF (reference sequence). This CDR3 is 15 amino acids long. CDR3 sequence: CATSRETGGNQPQHF. The DNA for the CDR3 is TGTGCCACCAGCAGGGAAACAGGGGGCAATCAGCCCCAGCATTTT.

The chain recombines TRBV6-5 with TRBJ2-5, with D maybe TRBD2 (7 bases). The DNA end is a closer match to TRBJ2-7, so the J assignment may be wrong. The CDR3 length is 14 residues. CDR1 and CDR2 (germline): MNHEY, SVGAGI. Written as DNA, the CDR3 is TGTGCCAGCACGAGGGGGGGCAGCTCCTACGAGCAGTACTTC. This encodes CASTRGGSSYEQYF.

This clone was picked up one time. The chain joins TRBV19 to TRBJ1-6; D uncertain. Germline lookup yields CDR1 LNHDA and CDR2 SQIVND (reference sequence). V was pared by 4 bases and J by 0 bases, with 13 bases between. The CDR3 sequence is 17 residues long. The CDR3: CASSRPEGSSYNSPLHF. The CDR3 coding sequence is TGTGCCAGTAGTAGGCCCGAGGGAAGCTCCTATAATTCACCCCTCCACTTT.

V gene TRBV11-3 combines with J gene TRBJ1-6, with D maybe TRBD1 (5 bases). This CDR3 has 19 residues. Per the germline V gene, CDR1 is SGHNT and CDR2 is YENEEA. V lost 3 bases to trimming and J lost 0 bases, with 18 bases between them. CDR3 loop: CASSFPGFRRSSYNSPLHF. The CDR3 DNA is TGTGCCAGCAGCTTTCCAGGGTTCCGCCGAAGCTCCTATAATTCACCCCTCCACTTT.

The chain employs TRBV4-1 and TRBJ1-4; no reliable D call. V was pared by 10 bases and J by 7 bases, with 19 bases between. Germline V gene lookup returns CDR1 MGHRA and CDR2 YSYEKL. This CDR3 is 14 amino acids long. The CDR3 DNA sequence: TGCGCCACCAAACTCTCTCAGTGGGCTGAAAAACTGTTTTTT. This translates into CATKLSQWAEKLFF.

V is TRBV11-2 and J is TRBJ2-1, with no clear D. The CDR3 runs 13 residues. Germline V gives CDR1 SGHAT, CDR2 FQNNGV. Trimming left V 0 bases short and J 5 bases short, with 5 bases between. CDR3 sequence: CASSLEQHNEQFF. CDR3 sequence (DNA): TGTGCCAGCAGCTTAGAACAGCACAATGAGCAGTTCTTC.

With respect to this clone: One end of the junction does not line up with germline, which may come from a read error. This chain uses TRBV7-9 with TRBJ2-7, with 8 nucleotides matching TRBD1. There are 14 residues in the CDR3. In germline, CDR1 is SEHNR, CDR2 FQNEAQ (reference sequence). CDR3: CSSSFRQGAYEQYF. The CDR3 DNA follows: TGTTCCAGCAGCTTTAGGCAGGGGGCATACGAGCAGTACTTC.

The rearrangement joins TRBV5-1 to TRBJ2-5; D perhaps matches TRBD2 (7 bases). Trimming removed 6 bases from V and 1 base from J, with 13 bases in between. CDR3 length: 14 amino acids. The germline gives CDR1 SGHRS, CDR2 YFSETQ. For the CDR3, the DNA is TGCGCCAGCAAGGCGGGGGCCCGCCAAGAGACCCAGTACTTC. Translating it yields CASKAGARQETQYF.

The sample holds one count of this clone. The rearrangement uses TRBV12-5 and TRBJ1-1, with TRBD1 as a possible D gene (5 bases). The germline V gene encodes CDR1 LGHNT and CDR2 FRNRAP. V was cut by 4 bases and J by 5 bases, with 20 bases left in between. This CDR3 spans 16 amino acids. The CDR3 region has the DNA TGTGCTAGTGGTTCAGGGCTTTTGGGGGGTGGGACTGAAGCTTTCTTT. It specifies CASGSGLLGGGTEAFF.

The CDR3 nucleotides are TGTGCCAGCAGCTTTAGGGGTGAGGCCAGCTATGGCTACACCTTC. Amino acid sequence: CASSFRGEASYGYTF. This sequence joins TRBV5-4 and TRBJ1-2; maybe TRBD1 (5 bases). Germline lookup yields CDR1 SGHNT and CDR2 YYREEE (reference sequence). Trimming left V 2 bases short and J 4 bases short, with 15 bases between. There are 15 residues in the CDR3.

The chain recombines TRBV5-1 with TRBJ1-4; 10 bases are shared with TRBD1. This CDR3 has 16 residues. Germline trimming cut 4 bases from V and 3 bases from J; bases unmatched to any gene: 6. Germline lookup yields CDR1 SGHRS and CDR2 YFSETQ. CDR3 DNA: TGCGCCAGCAGCGCAAGACAGGGGGCTGCTAATGAAAAACTGTTTTTT. Translated: CASSARQGAANEKLFF.